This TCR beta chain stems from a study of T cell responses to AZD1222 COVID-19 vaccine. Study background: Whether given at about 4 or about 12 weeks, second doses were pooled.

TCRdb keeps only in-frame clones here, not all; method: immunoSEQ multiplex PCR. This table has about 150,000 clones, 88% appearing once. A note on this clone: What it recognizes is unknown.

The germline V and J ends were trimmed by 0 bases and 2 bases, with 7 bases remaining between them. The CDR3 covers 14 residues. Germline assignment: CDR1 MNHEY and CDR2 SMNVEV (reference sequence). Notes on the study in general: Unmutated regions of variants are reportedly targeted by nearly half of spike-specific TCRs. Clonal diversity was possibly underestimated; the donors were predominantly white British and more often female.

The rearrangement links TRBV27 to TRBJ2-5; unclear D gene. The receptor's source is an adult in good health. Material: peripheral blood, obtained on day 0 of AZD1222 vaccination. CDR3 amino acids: CASSLSGFQETQYF. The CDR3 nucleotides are TGTGCCAGCAGTTTATCGGGGTTTCAAGAGACCCAGTACTTC.